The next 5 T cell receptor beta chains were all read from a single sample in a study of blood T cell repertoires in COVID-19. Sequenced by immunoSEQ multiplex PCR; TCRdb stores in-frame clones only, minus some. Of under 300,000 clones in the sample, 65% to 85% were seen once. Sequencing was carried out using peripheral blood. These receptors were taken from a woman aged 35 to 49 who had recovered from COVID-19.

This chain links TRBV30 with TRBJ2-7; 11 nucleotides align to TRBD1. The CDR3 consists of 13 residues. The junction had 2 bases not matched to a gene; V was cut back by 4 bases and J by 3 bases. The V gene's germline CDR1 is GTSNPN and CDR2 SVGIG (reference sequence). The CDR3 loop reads CAWMGQGVYEQYF. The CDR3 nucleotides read TGTGCCTGGATGGGACAGGGGGTCTACGAGCAGTACTTC.

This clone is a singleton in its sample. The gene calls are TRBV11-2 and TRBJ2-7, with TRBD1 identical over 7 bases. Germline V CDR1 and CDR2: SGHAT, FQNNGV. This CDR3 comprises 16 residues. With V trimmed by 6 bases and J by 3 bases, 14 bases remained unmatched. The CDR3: CASRPKRTGLSYEQYF. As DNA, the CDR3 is TGTGCCAGCAGACCCAAAAGGACAGGCCTCAGCTACGAGCAGTACTTC.

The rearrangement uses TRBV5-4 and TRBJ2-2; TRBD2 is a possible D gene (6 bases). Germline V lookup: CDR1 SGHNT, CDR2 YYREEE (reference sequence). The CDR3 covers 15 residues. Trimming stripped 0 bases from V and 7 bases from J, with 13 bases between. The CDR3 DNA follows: TGTGCCAGCAGCTTGGTCGGAGGGGAGGACGGGGAGCTGTTTTTT. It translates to CASSLVGGEDGELFF.

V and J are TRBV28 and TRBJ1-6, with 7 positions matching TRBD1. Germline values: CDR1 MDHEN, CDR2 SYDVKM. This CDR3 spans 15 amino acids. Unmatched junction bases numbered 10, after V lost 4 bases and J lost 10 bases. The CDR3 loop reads CASSSIDRVGSPLHF. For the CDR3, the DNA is TGTGCCAGCAGTTCCATCGACAGGGTCGGATCACCCCTCCACTTT.

The CDR3 loop is CAWSGTSYEQYF. As DNA, the CDR3 is TGTGCCTGGAGTGGAACATCCTACGAGCAGTACTTC. The rearrangement uses TRBV30 and TRBJ2-7; no firm D call. Germline loops: CDR1 GTSNPN, CDR2 SVGIG (reference sequence). Between the trimmed V and J ends, which lost 1 base and 1 base, there was a span of 5 bases. The CDR3 has 12 residues.